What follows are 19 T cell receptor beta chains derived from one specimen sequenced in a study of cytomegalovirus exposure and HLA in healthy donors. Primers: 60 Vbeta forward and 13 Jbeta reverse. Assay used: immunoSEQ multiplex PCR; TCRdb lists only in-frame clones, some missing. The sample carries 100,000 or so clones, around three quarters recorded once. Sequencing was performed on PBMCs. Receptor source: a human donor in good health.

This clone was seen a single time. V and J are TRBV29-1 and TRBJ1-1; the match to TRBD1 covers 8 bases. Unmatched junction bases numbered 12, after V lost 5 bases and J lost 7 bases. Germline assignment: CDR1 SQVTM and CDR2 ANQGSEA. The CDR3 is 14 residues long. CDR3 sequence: CSVMRRLGQGEAFF. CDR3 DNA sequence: TGCAGCGTTATGAGACGGTTAGGACAGGGTGAAGCTTTCTTT. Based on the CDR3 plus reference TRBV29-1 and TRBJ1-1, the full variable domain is SAVISQKPSRDICQRGTSLTIQCQVDSQVTMMFWYRQQPGQSLTLIATANQGSEATYESGFVIDKFPISRPNLTFSTLTVSNMSPEDSSIYLCSVMRRLGQGEAFFGQGTRLTVV.

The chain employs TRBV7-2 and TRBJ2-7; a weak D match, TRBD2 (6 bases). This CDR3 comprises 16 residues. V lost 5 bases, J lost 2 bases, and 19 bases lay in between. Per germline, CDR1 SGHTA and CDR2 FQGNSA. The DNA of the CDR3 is TGTGCCAGCAGCCGGGAGTCGAGGCGACGAACCTACGAGCAGTACTTC. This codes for CASSRESRRRTYEQYF.

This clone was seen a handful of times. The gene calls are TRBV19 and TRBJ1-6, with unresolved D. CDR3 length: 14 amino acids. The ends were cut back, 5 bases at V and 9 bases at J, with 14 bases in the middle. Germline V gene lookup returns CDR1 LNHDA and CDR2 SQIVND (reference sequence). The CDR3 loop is CASSATAGSSPLHF. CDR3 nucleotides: TGTGCCAGTAGTGCCACAGCGGGGTCTTCACCCCTCCACTTT.

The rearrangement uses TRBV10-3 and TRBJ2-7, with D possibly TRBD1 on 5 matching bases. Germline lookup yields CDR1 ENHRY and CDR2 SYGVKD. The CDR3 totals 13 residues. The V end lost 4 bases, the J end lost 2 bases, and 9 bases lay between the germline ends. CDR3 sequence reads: CAISGGRTYEQYF. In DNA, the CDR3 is TGTGCCATCAGTGGGGGCAGGACCTACGAGCAGTACTTC.

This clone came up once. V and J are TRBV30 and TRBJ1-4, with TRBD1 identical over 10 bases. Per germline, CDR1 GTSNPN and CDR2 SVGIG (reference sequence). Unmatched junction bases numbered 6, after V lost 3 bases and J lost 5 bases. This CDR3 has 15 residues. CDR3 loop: CAWSPDRGRNEKLFF. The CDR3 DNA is TGTGCCTGGAGCCCCGACAGGGGGCGGAATGAAAAACTGTTTTTT.

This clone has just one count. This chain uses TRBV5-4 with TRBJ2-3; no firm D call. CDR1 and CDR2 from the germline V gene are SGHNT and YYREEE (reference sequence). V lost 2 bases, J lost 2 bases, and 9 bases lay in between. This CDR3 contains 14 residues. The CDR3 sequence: CASSFESNTDTQYF. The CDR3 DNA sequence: TGTGCCAGCAGCTTTGAATCTAACACAGATACGCAGTATTTT.

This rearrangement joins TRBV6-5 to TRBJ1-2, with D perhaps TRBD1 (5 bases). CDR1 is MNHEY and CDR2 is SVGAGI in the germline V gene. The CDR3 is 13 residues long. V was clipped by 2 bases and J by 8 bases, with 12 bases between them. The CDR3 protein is CASSYKRRGGYTF. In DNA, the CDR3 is TGTGCCAGCAGTTACAAGCGGAGGGGCGGCTACACCTTC.

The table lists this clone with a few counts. The CDR3: CASSESLGGTTEAFF. The CDR3 bases are TGTGCCAGCAGTGAATCCCTTGGGGGGACGACTGAAGCTTTCTTT. The V gene is TRBV25-1, the J gene TRBJ1-1; the D gene is possibly TRBD1 (5 bases). The CDR3 consists of 15 residues. The V gene's germline CDR1 is MGHDK and CDR2 SYGVNS. V lost 1 base, J lost 5 bases, and 14 bases lay in between. Full variable domain (outside the CDR3, taken from reference TRBV25-1 and TRBJ1-1): EADIYQTPRYLVIGTGKKITLECSQTMGHDKMYWYQQDPGMELHLIHYSYGVNSTEKGDLSSESTVSRIRTEHFPLTLESARPSHTSQYLCASSESLGGTTEAFFGQGTRLTVV.

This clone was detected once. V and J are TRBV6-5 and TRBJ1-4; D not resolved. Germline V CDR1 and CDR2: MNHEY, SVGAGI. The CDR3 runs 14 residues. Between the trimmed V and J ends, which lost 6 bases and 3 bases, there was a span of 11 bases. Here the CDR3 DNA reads TGTGCCAGCAGCCCCGCGGGGTCTAATGAAAAACTGTTTTTT. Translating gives CASSPAGSNEKLFF.

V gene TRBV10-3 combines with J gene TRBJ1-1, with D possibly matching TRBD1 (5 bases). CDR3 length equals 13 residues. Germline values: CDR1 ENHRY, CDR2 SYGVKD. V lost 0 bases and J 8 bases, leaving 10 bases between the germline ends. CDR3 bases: TGTGCCATCAGTGAGTCGACAGCGCAGGAAGCTTTCTTT. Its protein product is CAISESTAQEAFF.

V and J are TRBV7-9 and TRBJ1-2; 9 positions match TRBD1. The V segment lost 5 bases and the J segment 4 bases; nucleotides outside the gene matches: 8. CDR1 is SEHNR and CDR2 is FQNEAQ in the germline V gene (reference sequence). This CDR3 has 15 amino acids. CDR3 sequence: CASSPRQGGIYGYTF. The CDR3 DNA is TGTGCCAGCAGCCCGCGACAGGGGGGTATCTATGGCTACACCTTC.

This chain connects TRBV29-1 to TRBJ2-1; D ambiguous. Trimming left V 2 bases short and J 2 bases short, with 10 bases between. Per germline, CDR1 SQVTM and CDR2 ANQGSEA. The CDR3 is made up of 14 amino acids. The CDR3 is CSVEKALAYNEQFF. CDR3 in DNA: TGCAGCGTTGAAAAAGCCCTCGCCTACAATGAGCAGTTCTTC.

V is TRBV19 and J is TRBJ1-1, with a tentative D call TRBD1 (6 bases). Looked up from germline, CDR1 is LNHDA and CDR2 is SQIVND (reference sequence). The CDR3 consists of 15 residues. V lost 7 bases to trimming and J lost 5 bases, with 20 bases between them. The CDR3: CASKTQDRTLTEAFF. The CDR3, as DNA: TGTGCCAGTAAAACACAGGACAGAACCCTAACTGAAGCTTTCTTT.

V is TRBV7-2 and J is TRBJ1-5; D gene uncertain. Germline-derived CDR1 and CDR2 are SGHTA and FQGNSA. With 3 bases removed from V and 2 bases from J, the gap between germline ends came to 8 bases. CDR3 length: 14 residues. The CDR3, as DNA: TGTGCCAGCAGCTTTAATCCCGGCAATCAGCCCCAGCATTTT. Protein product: CASSFNPGNQPQHF.

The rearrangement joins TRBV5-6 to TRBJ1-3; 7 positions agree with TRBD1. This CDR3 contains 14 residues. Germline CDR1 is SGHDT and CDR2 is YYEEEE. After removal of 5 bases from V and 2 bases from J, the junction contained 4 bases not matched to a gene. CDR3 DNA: TGTGCCAGCAGTCCAAGGGGGCCTGGAAACACCATATATTTT. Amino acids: CASSPRGPGNTIYF.

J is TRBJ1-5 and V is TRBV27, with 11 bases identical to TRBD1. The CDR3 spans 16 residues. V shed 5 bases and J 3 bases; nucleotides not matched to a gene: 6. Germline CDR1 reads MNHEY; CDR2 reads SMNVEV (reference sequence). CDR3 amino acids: CASSRTGGGINQPQHF. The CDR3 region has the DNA TGTGCCAGCAGTCGGACAGGGGGCGGGATCAATCAGCCCCAGCATTTT.

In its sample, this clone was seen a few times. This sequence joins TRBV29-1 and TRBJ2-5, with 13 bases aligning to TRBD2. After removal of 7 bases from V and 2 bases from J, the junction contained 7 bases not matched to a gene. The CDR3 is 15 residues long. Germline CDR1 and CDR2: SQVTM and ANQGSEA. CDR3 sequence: CSGTPGLAGQETQYF. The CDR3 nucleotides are TGCAGCGGGACGCCGGGACTAGCGGGGCAAGAGACCCAGTACTTC.

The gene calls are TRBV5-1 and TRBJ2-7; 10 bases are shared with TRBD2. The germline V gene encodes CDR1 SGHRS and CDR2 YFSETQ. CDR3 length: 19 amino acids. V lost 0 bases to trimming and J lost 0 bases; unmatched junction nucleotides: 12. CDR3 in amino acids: CASSLAPGLATSSSYEQYF. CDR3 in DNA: TGCGCCAGCAGCTTGGCCCCGGGACTAGCGACTTCAAGCTCCTACGAGCAGTACTTC.

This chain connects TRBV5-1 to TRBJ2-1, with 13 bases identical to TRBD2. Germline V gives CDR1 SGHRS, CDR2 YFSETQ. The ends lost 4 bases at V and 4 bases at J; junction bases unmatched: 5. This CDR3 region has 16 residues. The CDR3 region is CASSHGTSGAYNEQFF. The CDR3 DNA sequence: TGCGCCAGCAGCCACGGGACTAGCGGGGCATACAATGAGCAGTTCTTC.